This is a list of T cell receptor beta chains from one sample in a study of shared clonotypes between healthy human individuals. The method was immunoSEQ multiplex PCR; TCRdb's version includes in-frame clones alone and lacks a portion of them. The data contain 2.3 million or so clones, 85% to 95% of them singletons. The specimen sequenced was naive CD4+ T cells from PBMCs. The receptors were sampled from a man younger than 35 in good health. Some clones in this sample may be carry-over from other donors' samples. Each CDR3 is given with its conserved first and last residue. D genes are given only for firm matches.

TRBV14	TRBJ2-7	TRBD1	TGTGCCAGCAGCCCGACAGGGGAATTCGACGAGCAGTACTTC	CASSPTGEFDEQYF
TRBV25-1	TRBJ2-5	TRBD2	TGTGCCAGCAGTGCTTGGGCTAGCGGATTAAGAGAGACCCAGTACTTC	CASSAWASGLRETQYF
TRBV19	TRBJ1-1	.	TGTGCCAGTAGTACCGGGGCCCTGGGGACTGAAGCTTTCTTT	CASSTGALGTEAFF
TRBV7-9	TRBJ2-2	TRBD1	TGTGCCAGCAGCCCCCCGGGACAGGGCGGCGGGGAGCTGTTTTTT	CASSPPGQGGGELFF
TRBV27	TRBJ1-1	TRBD1	TGTGCCAGCATCCTGGCAGGGGGCCAGGCCACTGAAGCTTTCTTT	CASILAGGQATEAFF
TRBV5-1	TRBJ2-7	TRBD1	TGCGCCAGCAGCTTGGAGGGGACAGGTTACTACGAGCAGTACTTC	CASSLEGTGYYEQYF
TRBV11-2	TRBJ2-7	.	TGTGCCAGCAGCTTAGGAGGAGGGCCCTACGAGCAGTACTTC	CASSLGGGPYEQYF
TRBV28	TRBJ1-5	.	TGTGCCAGCATTTCAGGGAATCAGCCCCAGCATTTT	CASISGNQPQHF
TRBV30	TRBJ2-3	.	TGTGCCTGGAGCGGAATGGGAAGTCAGGGAGGTTCAGATACGCAGTATTTT	CAWSGMGSQGGSDTQYF
TRBV11-3	TRBJ2-1	.	TGTGCCAGCAGCGCCTACAATGAGCAGTTCTTC	CASSAYNEQFF
TRBV5-1	TRBJ2-1	.	TGCGCCAGCAGCTTTCAGGGGGGTGAGCAGTTCTTC	CASSFQGGEQFF
TRBV29-1	TRBJ2-3	TRBD2	TGCAGCGTTGGGCCTAGCGGGGCAGATACGCAGTATTTT	CSVGPSGADTQYF
TRBV4-1	TRBJ2-7	.	TGCGCCAGCAGCCAGCAACATGTGGTAGTGTCGAGCGAGCAGTACTTC	CASSQQHVVVSSEQYF
TRBV28	TRBJ1-5	TRBD1	TGTGCCAGCAGAAACTACCGCGGGACAGGGAGCAATCAGCCCCAGCATTTT	CASRNYRGTGSNQPQHF
TRBV5-4	TRBJ1-1	.	TGTGCCAGCAGTCCCGGGGGGGCCCTGAACACTGAAGCTTTCTTT	CASSPGGALNTEAFF
TRBV30	TRBJ1-4	.	TGTGCCTGGAGGCTAGCGGGAGCAACTAATGAAAAACTGTTTTTT	CAWRLAGATNEKLFF
TRBV15	TRBJ2-2	TRBD2	TGTGCCACCAGCAGATCTCCCGGACTAGCGGGGGAGGGGGGGTCCGGGGAGCTGTTTTTT	CATSRSPGLAGEGGSGELFF
TRBV5-1	TRBJ2-2	.	TGCGCCAGCAGCTTGGCGGGGGGCGAAATGGCCGGGGAGCTGTTTTTT	CASSLAGGEMAGELFF
TRBV28	TRBJ2-5	TRBD2	TGTGCCAGCAGTGGACTTCTGGGACTAGCGGGAGATAGGGGAGAGACCCAGTACTTC	CASSGLLGLAGDRGETQYF
TRBV18	TRBJ2-3	.	TGTGCCAGCCGAGACCAGACAGATACGCAGTATTTT	CASRDQTDTQYF
TRBV6-6	TRBJ2-7	.	TGTGCCAGCAACACTCTCATGTCGGGCTACGAGCAGTACTTC	CASNTLMSGYEQYF
TRBV14	TRBJ1-1	.	TGTGCCAGCAGCCAAGTTAACCAGGGGCCTAAAGCCTTCTTT	CASSQVNQGPKAFF
TRBV5-1	TRBJ2-1	.	TGCGCCAGCAGCTTGGTTGCAGGGGACTACAATGAGCAGTTCTTC	CASSLVAGDYNEQFF
TRBV7-3	TRBJ2-1	.	TGTGCCAGCAGCCCAAGAGGGGGAAGGCTCTCCTACAATGAGCAGTTCTTC	CASSPRGGRLSYNEQFF
TRBV11-2	TRBJ2-7	TRBD1	TGTGCCAGCAGCCCTGACAGGGGGCATAACGAGCAGTACTTC	CASSPDRGHNEQYF
TRBV27	TRBJ1-1	.	TGTGCCAGCAGTGGACCGGGCCCCAACACTGAAGCTTTCTTT	CASSGPGPNTEAFF
TRBV5-6	TRBJ2-7	TRBD2	TGTGCCAGCAGCTTTGGACTAGCGGTATACGAGCAGTACTTC	CASSFGLAVYEQYF